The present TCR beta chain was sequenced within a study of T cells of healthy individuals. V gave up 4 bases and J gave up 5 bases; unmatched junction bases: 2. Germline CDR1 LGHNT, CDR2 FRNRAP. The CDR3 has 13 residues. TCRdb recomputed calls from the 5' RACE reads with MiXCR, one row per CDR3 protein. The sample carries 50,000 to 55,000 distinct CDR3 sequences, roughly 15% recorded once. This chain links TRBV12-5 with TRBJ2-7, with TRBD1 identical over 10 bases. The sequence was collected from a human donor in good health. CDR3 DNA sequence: TGTGCTAGTGGTTGGGGACAGGGGAACGAGCAGTACTTC. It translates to CASGWGQGNEQYF.